This TCR beta chain is from a study of blood T cell repertoires in COVID-19. TCRdb's copy holds only in-frame clones and misses some; the assay was immunoSEQ multiplex PCR. Of 90,000 to 130,000 clones in the sample, 75% to 85% were seen once. Between the trimmed V and J ends, which lost 3 bases and 1 base, there was a span of 8 bases. In germline, CDR1 is SGHDT, CDR2 YYEEEE. The CDR3 extends over 13 amino acids. The gene calls are TRBV5-6 and TRBJ2-7, with D possibly TRBD1 on 5 matching bases. Sequencing input: peripheral blood. The sequence was collected from a woman aged 60-70 years with acute or convalescent COVID-19. The CDR3 reads CASSSQGSYEQYF. CDR3 DNA: TGTGCCAGCAGCTCCCAGGGTTCCTACGAGCAGTACTTC.